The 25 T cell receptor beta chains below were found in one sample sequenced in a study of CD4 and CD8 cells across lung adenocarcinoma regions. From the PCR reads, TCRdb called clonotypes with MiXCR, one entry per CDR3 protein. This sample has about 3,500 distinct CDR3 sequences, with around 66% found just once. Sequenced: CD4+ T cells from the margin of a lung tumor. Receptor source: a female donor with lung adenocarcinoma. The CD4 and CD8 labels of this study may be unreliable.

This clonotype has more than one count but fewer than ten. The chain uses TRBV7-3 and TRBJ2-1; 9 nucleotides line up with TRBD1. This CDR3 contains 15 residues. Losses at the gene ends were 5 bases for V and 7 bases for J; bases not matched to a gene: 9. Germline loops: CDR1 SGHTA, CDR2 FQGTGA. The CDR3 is CASSPTGGAGNEQFF. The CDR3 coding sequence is TGTGCCAGCAGCCCTACAGGGGGCGCGGGGAATGAGCAGTTCTTC.

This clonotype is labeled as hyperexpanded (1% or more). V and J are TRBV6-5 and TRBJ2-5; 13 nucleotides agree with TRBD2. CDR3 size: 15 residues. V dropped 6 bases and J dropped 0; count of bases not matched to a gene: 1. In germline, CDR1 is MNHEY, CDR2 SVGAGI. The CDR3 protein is CASRGLAGYQETQYF. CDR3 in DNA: TGTGCCAGCAGGGGACTAGCGGGGTACCAAGAGACCCAGTACTTC.

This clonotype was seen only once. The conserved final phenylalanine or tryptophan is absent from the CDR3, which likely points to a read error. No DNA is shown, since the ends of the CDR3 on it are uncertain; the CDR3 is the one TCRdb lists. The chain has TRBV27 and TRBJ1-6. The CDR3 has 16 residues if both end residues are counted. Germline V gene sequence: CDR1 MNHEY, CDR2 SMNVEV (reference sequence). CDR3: CASSLAGLLNEQFFGP.

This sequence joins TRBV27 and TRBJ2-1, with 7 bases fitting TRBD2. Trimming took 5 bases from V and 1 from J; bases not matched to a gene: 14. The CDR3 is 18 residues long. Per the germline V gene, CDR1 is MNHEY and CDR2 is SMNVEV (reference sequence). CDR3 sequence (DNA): TGTGCCAGCAGTCTCAAAAAGGTTCGGGAGGTGTCCTACAATGAGCAGTTCTTC. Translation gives CASSLKKVREVSYNEQFF.

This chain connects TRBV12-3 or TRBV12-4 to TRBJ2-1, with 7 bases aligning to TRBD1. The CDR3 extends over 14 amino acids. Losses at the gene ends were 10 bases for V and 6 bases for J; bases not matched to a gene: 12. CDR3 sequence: CAILPPGQRNEQFF. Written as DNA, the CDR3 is TGTGCCATCCTCCCTCCGGGACAGCGCAATGAGCAGTTCTTC.

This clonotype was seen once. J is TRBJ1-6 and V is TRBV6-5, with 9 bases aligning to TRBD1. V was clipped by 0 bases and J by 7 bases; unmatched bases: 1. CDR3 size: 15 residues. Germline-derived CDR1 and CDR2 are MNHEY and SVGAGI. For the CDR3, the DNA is TGTGCCAGCAGTTACTCGGGACAGGGAAATTCACCCCTCCACTTT. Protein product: CASSYSGQGNSPLHF.

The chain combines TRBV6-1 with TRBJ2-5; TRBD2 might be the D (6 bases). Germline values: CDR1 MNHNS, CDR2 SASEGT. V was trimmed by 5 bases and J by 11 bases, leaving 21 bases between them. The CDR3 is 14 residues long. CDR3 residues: CASSTGEPGREQYF. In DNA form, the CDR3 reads TGTGCCAGCAGTACGGGAGAGCCCGGGCGTGAGCAGTACTTC.

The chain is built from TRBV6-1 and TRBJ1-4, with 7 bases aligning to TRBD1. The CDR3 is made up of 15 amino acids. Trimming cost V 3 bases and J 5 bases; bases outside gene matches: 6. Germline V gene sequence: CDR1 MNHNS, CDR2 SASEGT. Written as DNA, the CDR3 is TGTGCCAGCAGTGAGGGTCCGGGACAGAATGAAAAACTGTTTTTT. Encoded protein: CASSEGPGQNEKLFF.

The CDR3 loop reads CASRDREYNEQFF. The CDR3 region has the DNA TGTGCCAGCAGGGACAGGGAGTACAATGAGCAGTTCTTC. The V gene is TRBV6-1, the J gene TRBJ2-1; 8 bases are a match to TRBD1. Germline loops: CDR1 MNHNS, CDR2 SASEGT. J gave up 4 bases and V 6 bases, and 2 bases lay outside the gene matches. The length of the CDR3 is 13 residues.

CDR3 residues: CASKGGSNTGELFF. In DNA, the CDR3 is TGTGCCAGCAAGGGCGGGTCGAACACCGGGGAGCTGTTTTTT. V usage is TRBV12-3 or TRBV12-4 and J usage is TRBJ2-2, with D possibly TRBD2 on 5 matching bases. V gave up 7 bases and J gave up 0 bases, with 9 bases separating them. This CDR3 comprises 14 residues.

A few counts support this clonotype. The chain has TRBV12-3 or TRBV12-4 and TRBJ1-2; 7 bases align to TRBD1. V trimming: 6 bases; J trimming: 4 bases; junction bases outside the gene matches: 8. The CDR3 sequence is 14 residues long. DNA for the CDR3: TGTGCCAGCAGCAGTGCGACAGGGATCTATGGCTACACCTTC. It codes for CASSSATGIYGYTF.

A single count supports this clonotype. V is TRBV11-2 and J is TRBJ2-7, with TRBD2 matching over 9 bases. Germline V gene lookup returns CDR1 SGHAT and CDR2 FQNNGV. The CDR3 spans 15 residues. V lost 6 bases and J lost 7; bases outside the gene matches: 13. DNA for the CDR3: TGTGCCAGCAGTTTGGGCGGGAGGGCCACAGGTGAGCAGTACTTC. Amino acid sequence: CASSLGGRATGEQYF.

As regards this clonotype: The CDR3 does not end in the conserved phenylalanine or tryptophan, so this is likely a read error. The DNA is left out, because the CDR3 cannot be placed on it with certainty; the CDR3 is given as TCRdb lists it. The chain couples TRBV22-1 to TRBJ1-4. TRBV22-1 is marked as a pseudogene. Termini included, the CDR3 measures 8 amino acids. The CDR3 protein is CPGIGRAL.

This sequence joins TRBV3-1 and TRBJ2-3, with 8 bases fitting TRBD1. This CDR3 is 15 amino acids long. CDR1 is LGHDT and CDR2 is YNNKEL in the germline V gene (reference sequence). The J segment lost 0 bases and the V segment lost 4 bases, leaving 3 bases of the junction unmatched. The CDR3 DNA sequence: TGTGCCAGCAGCCTCCGGACAGGGAGCACAGATACGCAGTATTTT. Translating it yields CASSLRTGSTDTQYF.

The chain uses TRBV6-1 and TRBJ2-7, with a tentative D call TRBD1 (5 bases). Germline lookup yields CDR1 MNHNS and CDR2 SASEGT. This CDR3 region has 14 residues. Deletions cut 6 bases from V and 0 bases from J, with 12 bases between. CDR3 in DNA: TGTGCCAGCAGAGACAGTAGCAACTCCTACGAGCAGTACTTC. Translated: CASRDSSNSYEQYF.

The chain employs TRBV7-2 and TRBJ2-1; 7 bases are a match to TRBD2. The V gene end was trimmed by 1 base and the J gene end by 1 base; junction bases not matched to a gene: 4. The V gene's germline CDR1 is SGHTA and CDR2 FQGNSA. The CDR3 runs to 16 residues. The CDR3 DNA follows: TGTGCCAGCAGCTTAGAGGCGGGAGTATCCTACAATGAGCAGTTCTTC. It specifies CASSLEAGVSYNEQFF.

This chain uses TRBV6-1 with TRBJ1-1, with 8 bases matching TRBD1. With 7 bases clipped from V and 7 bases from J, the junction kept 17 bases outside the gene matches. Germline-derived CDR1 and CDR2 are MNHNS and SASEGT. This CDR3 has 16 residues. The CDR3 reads CASIPLGQGRFGEAFF. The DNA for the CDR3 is TGTGCCAGCATCCCTCTAGGACAGGGAAGGTTCGGTGAAGCTTTCTTT.

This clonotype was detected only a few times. The CDR3 sequence: CASNQQGREQFF. In DNA form, the CDR3 reads TGTGCCAGCAATCAGCAGGGTCGTGAGCAGTTCTTC. The chain combines TRBV6-1 with TRBJ2-1, with a possible D match to TRBD1 (5 bases). Per germline, CDR1 MNHNS and CDR2 SASEGT. V lost 7 bases and J 9 bases, leaving 13 bases between the germline ends. The CDR3 extends over 12 amino acids.

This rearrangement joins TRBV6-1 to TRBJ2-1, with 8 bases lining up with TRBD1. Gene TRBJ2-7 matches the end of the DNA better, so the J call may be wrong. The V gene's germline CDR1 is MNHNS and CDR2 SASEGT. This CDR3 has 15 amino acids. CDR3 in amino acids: CASSVNRDRSNEQYF. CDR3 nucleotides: TGTGCCAGCAGCGTGAACCGGGACAGGAGCAACGAGCAGTACTTC.

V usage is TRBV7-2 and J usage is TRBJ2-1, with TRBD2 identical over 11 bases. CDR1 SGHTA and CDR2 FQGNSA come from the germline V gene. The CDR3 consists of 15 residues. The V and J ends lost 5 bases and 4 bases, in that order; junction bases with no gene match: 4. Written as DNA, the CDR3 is TGTGCCAGCAGCCCCGGGACTAGCGGATACAATGAGCAGTTCTTC. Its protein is CASSPGTSGYNEQFF.

The CDR3 loop is CASMHWRRGETQYF. CDR3 nucleotide sequence: TGTGCCAGCATGCATTGGCGGCGTGGGGAGACCCAGTACTTC. This rearrangement joins TRBV6-1 to TRBJ2-1; the D is unclear. The DNA end favors TRBJ2-5, so the J call may be wrong. Germline lookup yields CDR1 MNHNS and CDR2 SASEGT. This CDR3 is built from 14 residues.

The CDR3 loop is CASSLALASGRAHEQYF. DNA for the CDR3: TGTGCCAGCAGCTTAGCGCTCGCTAGCGGGAGGGCCCACGAGCAGTACTTC. The J gene is TRBJ2-7, the V gene TRBV7-8, with 12 positions matching TRBD2. This CDR3 comprises 17 residues. Germline values: CDR1 SGHVS, CDR2 FQNEAQ. The trim removed 0 bases at V and 5 bases at J, leaving 8 bases unmatched. Variable domain in full (rest from reference TRBV7-8 and TRBJ2-7): GAGVSQSPRYKVAKRGQDVALRCDPISGHVSLFWYQQALGQGPEFLTYFQNEAQLDKSGLPSDRFFAERPEGSVSTLKIQRTQQEDSAVYLCASSLALASGRAHEQYFGPGTRLTVT.

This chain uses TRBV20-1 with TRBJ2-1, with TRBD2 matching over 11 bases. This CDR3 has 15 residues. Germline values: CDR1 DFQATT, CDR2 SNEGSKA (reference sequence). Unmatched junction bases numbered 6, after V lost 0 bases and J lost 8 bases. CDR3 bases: TGCAGTGCTAGAGATCGACTAGCGGGGTGGCATGAGCAGTTCTTC. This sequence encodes CSARDRLAGWHEQFF.

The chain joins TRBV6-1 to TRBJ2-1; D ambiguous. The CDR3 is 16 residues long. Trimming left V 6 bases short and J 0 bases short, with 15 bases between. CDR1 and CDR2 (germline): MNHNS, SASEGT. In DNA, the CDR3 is TGTGCCAGCAGACTCTTTCGCGGAAGCTCCTACAATGAGCAGTTCTTC. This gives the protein CASRLFRGSSYNEQFF.

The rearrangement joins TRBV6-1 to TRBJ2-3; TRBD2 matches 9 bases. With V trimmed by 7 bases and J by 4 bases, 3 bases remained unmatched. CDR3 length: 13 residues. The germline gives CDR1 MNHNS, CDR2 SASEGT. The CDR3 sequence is CASKASGADTQYF. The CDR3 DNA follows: TGTGCCAGCAAGGCTAGCGGGGCAGATACGCAGTATTTT.